This T cell receptor beta chain is from a study of blood T cell repertoires in COVID-19. V gave up 2 bases and J gave up 6 bases, with 5 bases separating them. This CDR3 has 12 amino acids. The germline V gene has CDR1 MNHEY and CDR2 SVGAGI. As regards this clone: The same CDR3 also results from other DNA sequences found in this sample.

Only in-frame clones appear in the TCRdb table, and some are missing; sequencing was by immunoSEQ multiplex PCR. Of roughly 380,000 clones listed, more than 75% are singletons. The specimen was peripheral blood. The chain has TRBV6-5 and TRBJ2-1, with D maybe TRBD2 (5 bases). This TCR came from a human donor with acute or convalescent COVID-19. The donor label of this sample is uncertain. The DNA for the CDR3 is TGTGCCAGCAGTTACGGAGGCAATGAGCAGTTCTTC. This gives the protein CASSYGGNEQFF.